Presented here are 9 T cell receptor beta chains from one specimen sequenced in a study of naive and memory T cell subsets (TCRdb year 2017). These receptors' antigens are unknown. The library came from UMI-ligation and nested PCR. Sequencing was performed on an Illumina MiSeq. The beta constant-region primer was an equimolar mix of two oligonucleotides covering both TRBC1 and TRBC2. Four rounds of PCR, combining the SP2 primer with nested alpha and beta constant-region primers, were used to amplify the ligated cDNA. TCRdb redid the processing of the public reads, applying fastp at Q25 and MiXCR, and retained in-frame beta chains. Merged by CDR3 protein, the rows form single entries marked with the most common genes and DNA. Recorded for this sample are roughly 83,000 distinct CDR3 sequences; roughly 10% of them occurred a single time. Approximately 0.14% of the sample goes to the ten largest clones.

What the study reported, not specific to this receptor: A few larger clonotypes were present in naive repertoires, particularly the CD8 repertoires, and these clonotypes were possibly memory cells re-expressing CD45RA.

The sample consisted of naive CD4+ T cells from blood. This sample's cell subset or site label indicates: naive T cells, CD45RA high CD27+. Receptors originate from a human donor in good health.

This clonotype has just a few counts. This rearrangement joins TRBV6-2 or TRBV6-3 to TRBJ1-4; the match to TRBD1 covers 9 bases. Germline CDR1 and CDR2: MNHEY and SVGEGT. The junction had 3 bases not matched to a gene; V was cut back by 6 bases and J by 4 bases. The CDR3 runs 14 residues. The CDR3 coding sequence is TGTGCCAGCAGAACAGGGGGCGGTAATGAAAAACTGTTTTTT. Protein: CASRTGGGNEKLFF.

This clonotype has more than one count but fewer than ten. CDR3 region: CASSEGVGGQPYEQYF. The CDR3 DNA sequence: TGTGCCAGCAGTGAAGGAGTTGGGGGACAGCCCTACGAGCAGTACTTC. The chain recombines TRBV2 with TRBJ2-7; the match to TRBD1 covers 7 bases. The CDR3 runs 16 residues. Unmatched junction bases numbered 8, after V lost 1 base and J lost 2 bases. CDR1 is SNHLY and CDR2 is FYNNEI in the germline V gene.

This sequence joins TRBV6-2 or TRBV6-3 and TRBJ2-5; D remains unclear. Germline CDR1 is MNHEY and CDR2 is SVGEGT. The CDR3 covers 11 residues. V was clipped by 5 bases and J by 5 bases, with 6 bases between them. The CDR3 sequence: CASSTAETQYF. DNA of the CDR3: TGTGCCAGCAGTACTGCGGAGACCCAGTACTTC.

V usage is TRBV6-2 or TRBV6-3 and J usage is TRBJ2-7; D may correspond to TRBD1 or TRBD2 (5 bases each). Deletions cut 11 bases from V and 3 bases from J, with 14 bases between. Germline V gives CDR1 MNHEY, CDR2 SVGEGT. CDR3 length equals 12 residues. In DNA, the CDR3 is TGTGCCTCTAGGGGAGATCTCTACGAGCAGTACTTC. As protein: CASRGDLYEQYF.

At least ten counts were recorded for this clonotype. This chain uses TRBV7-2 with TRBJ2-7; TRBD2 aligns across 12 bases. J gave up 3 bases and V 5 bases, and 2 bases lay outside the gene matches. The V gene's germline CDR1 is SGHTA and CDR2 FQGNSA. CDR3 size: 14 residues. Here the CDR3 DNA reads TGTGCCAGCAGCCGACTAGCGGGAGACTACGAGCAGTACTTC. It specifies CASSRLAGDYEQYF. Variable domain in full (rest from reference TRBV7-2 and TRBJ2-7): GAGVSQSPSNKVTEKGKDVELRCDPISGHTALYWYRQSLGQGLEFLIYFQGNSAPDKSGLPSDRFSAERTGGSVSTLTIQRTQQEDSAVYLCASSRLAGDYEQYFGPGTRLTVT.

Many counts were recorded for this clonotype. The gene calls are TRBV4-3 and TRBJ2-3, with unresolved D. Deletions cut 0 bases from V and 2 bases from J, with 6 bases between. The CDR3 length is 14 residues. From germline, CDR1 is LGHNA and CDR2 YSLEER. The CDR3 reads CASSQDVVTDTQYF. The CDR3 bases are TGCGCCAGCAGCCAAGATGTGGTCACAGATACGCAGTATTTT.

The rearrangement uses TRBV5-1 and TRBJ2-7; TRBD1 matches at 9 bases. There are 14 residues in the CDR3. The V segment lost 3 bases and the J segment 2 bases; nucleotides outside the gene matches: 3. Germline-derived CDR1 and CDR2 are SGHRS and YFSETQ. In DNA form, the CDR3 reads TGCGCCAGCAGCTCCCGGGACAGGGCCTACGAGCAGTACTTC. Translating gives CASSSRDRAYEQYF.

This clonotype was seen a few times. The CDR3 loop reads CATSDGLVGQPQHF. For the CDR3, the DNA is TGTGCCACCAGTGATGGTCTGGTGGGCCAGCCCCAGCATTTT. The chain recombines TRBV24-1 with TRBJ1-5; D is unclear. Germline assignment: CDR1 KGHDR and CDR2 SFDVKD. Deletions cut 3 bases from V and 7 bases from J, with 12 bases between. This CDR3 has 14 residues.

This clonotype was counted only a few times. This sequence joins TRBV7-2 and TRBJ2-7; TRBD2 matches 7 bases. V was clipped by 5 bases and J by 5 bases; unmatched bases: 9. Germline V gives CDR1 SGHTA, CDR2 FQGNSA. CDR3 size: 14 residues. CDR3 region: CASSLRTRPDEQYF. In nucleotides, the CDR3 is TGTGCCAGCAGCCTAAGGACTAGGCCCGACGAGCAGTACTTC.